Listed here is a single T cell receptor (beta chain). No antigen is known for it. J was trimmed by 4 bases and V by 5 bases; bases with no gene match: 6. CDR3 size: 14 residues. In germline, CDR1 is SGHTA, CDR2 FQGNSA. This sample is drawn from a study of CD8+ T cells in alopecia areata. Overall study context: After 6 to 18 months of tofacitinib, follow-up continued 6 months off drug.

Study findings and constraints: Clarity of TCR sharing across patients fell short of that in mice, possibly HLA-related. Scalp samples also yield sequences from resident alphabeta T cells of normal skin.

Isolated RNA was reverse transcribed into cDNA used as the sequencing template. Sequencing was performed with immunoSEQ multiplex PCR; in TCRdb, only in-frame clones are kept and a portion is missing. In the table there are more than 90,000 clones, roughly two fifths of which are singletons. Cell sorting was applied to PBMCs, and CD4+ and CD8+ T cells were collected. This chain uses TRBV7-2 with TRBJ2-5; TRBD2 matches 8 bases. The TCR originated in a human donor with alopecia areata. What was sequenced was CD4+ T cells sorted from blood. In nucleotides, the CDR3 is TGTGCCAGCAGCCTCGGGGGGGCCGGAGAGACCCAGTACTTC. This encodes CASSLGGAGETQYF.